A single sample is the source of the 4 T cell receptor beta chains below, sequenced in a study of T cell clones after liver transplantation. Profiled with immunoSEQ multiplex PCR; TCRdb holds only in-frame clones, not every one. The sample lists 20,000 to 30,000 clones; around 63% were seen once. Here the sequenced sample was CD4+ T cells from blood, taken before liver transplant. The receptor set was obtained from a human donor who received a liver transplant.

The chain has TRBV6-1 and TRBJ1-5; D is unclear. The CDR3 totals 15 residues. Germline CDR1 reads MNHNS; CDR2 reads SASEGT. The V end was cut by 4 bases, the J end by 5 bases, with 15 bases between. CDR3 nucleotide sequence: TGTGCCAGCAGTGGAGCCGGACGGTCCTATCAGCCCCAGCATTTT. Translating it yields CASSGAGRSYQPQHF.

The V call is TRBV2, the J call TRBJ2-7; 10 bases agree with TRBD2. The CDR3 runs 16 residues. V was clipped by 6 bases and J by 0 bases; unmatched bases: 8. The germline gives CDR1 SNHLY, CDR2 FYNNEI. CDR3 DNA: TGTGCCAGCAGAGCATCTAGCGGGGGTCCCTCCTACGAGCAGTACTTC. Translated, it gives CASRASSGGPSYEQYF.

The rearrangement links TRBV6-5 to TRBJ2-2; D might be TRBD2 (5 bases). This CDR3 is built from 16 residues. Germline CDR1 MNHEY, CDR2 SVGAGI. The ends were cut back, 0 bases at V and 8 bases at J, with 16 bases in the middle. The CDR3 DNA is TGTGCCAGCAGTTACTCGGCGGGTCCCTTGACAGGGGAGCTGTTTTTT. This sequence encodes CASSYSAGPLTGELFF.

In its sample, this clone was seen a few times. This rearrangement joins TRBV10-3 to TRBJ1-5; tentatively, D is TRBD1 (6 bases). The CDR3 sequence is 15 residues long. V lost 4 bases to trimming and J lost 3 bases, with 13 bases between them. CDR1 and CDR2 from the germline V gene are ENHRY and SYGVKD. CDR3 sequence: CAISADRDSNQPQHF. The CDR3, as DNA: TGTGCCATCAGTGCGGACAGAGATTCCAATCAGCCCCAGCATTTT.